This T cell receptor (beta chain) was identified during a study of regulatory T cells in long-lasting Graves disease. Findings and caveats of the study: Those with persistent Graves' had less TCR diversity than newly diagnosed patients.

With 1 base removed from V and 5 bases from J, the gap between germline ends came to 16 bases. The length of the CDR3 is 16 residues. Germline V gene lookup returns CDR1 SGHRS and CDR2 YFSETQ. The table lists this clonotype with many counts. The target antigen is unknown. Building the TCR beta libraries relied on iRepertoire HTBI primers, and CDR3 regions underwent Arm-PCR. From the multiplex PCR reads, TCRdb called clonotypes with MiXCR, one entry per CDR3 protein. The sample carries around 460,000 distinct CDR3 sequences, around 13% recorded once. Time point reported: newly diagnosed GD, antithyroid drugs for less than 3 months. TCR sequences were obtained from RNA taken from PBMCs. About 8.8 milliliters of peripheral blood were drawn into EDTA tubes. These same records also appear under a second study, on T cells in Graves' hyperthyroidism and ophthalmopathy. From that second work: With a duration under 2 months, the hyperthyroidism was newly diagnosed in patients aged 18 to 65.

Sequencing used peripheral blood mononuclear cells (PBMCs), obtained at new diagnosis, from a patient treated with antithyroid drugs. The genes are TRBV5-1 and TRBJ2-1; either TRBD1 or TRBD2 may supply D (5 bases each). The sequence was collected from a woman aged 50 to 60 with Graves disease. The CDR3: CASSLPGTVPDNEQFF. The DNA of the CDR3 is TGCGCCAGCAGCTTGCCCGGGACGGTGCCTGACAATGAGCAGTTCTTC. Full variable domain (outside the CDR3, taken from reference TRBV5-1 and TRBJ2-1): KAGVTQTPRYLIKTRGQQVTLSCSPISGHRSVSWYQQTPGQGLQFLFEYFSETQRNKGNFPGRFSGRQFSNSRSEMNVSTLELGDSALYLCASSLPGTVPDNEQFFGPGTRLTVL.